This paragraph covers one TCR beta chain sequence. Its cognate antigen has yet to be identified. One end of the junction fails to match germline, which may point to a read error. Six healthy women forming three monozygous twin pairs were used as donors. Each of the three twin pairs had been raised together, and the twins in each pair were thought likely to have encountered the same infectious agents and vaccines. RNA was isolated from peripheral blood mononuclear cells and used to prepare TCR cDNA libraries. The CDR3 runs 15 residues from the cysteine to the phenylalanine. Left in the record is the CDR3 DNA by itself, 45 bases read in frame from the first base. Looking up the germline V gene (reference sequence) yields CDR1 MNHEY and CDR2 SMNVEV. The data derive from a study of identical twins' blood T cells (dated by TCRdb to the early 2010s). For the wider study: Roughly 50 million Illumina reads were obtained across some 12 libraries, comprising six alpha-chain and six beta-chain libraries. To assess how genetics influences repertoire formation, the study used next-generation sequencing to compare the TCR alpha and beta chain repertoires of three pairs of monozygous twins. General study outcomes and caveats: The study stated that the proposed role of the TCRalpha J segment in MHC recognition during thymic selection needs to be validated by independent studies. Looking at the most abundant TCRbeta clonotypes, every donor had more CDR3 sequences in common with her twin than with unrelated donors. Environmental influences could not be excluded as an explanation for twin similarity, since twins were reared together. How many CDR3 clonotypes two donors shared depended mainly on the product of their cloneset sizes, and the twins did not clearly stray from this trend. Twin pairs were reported to be markedly more alike in V gene usage than unrelated donors were, even when looking at non-selected out-of-frame TCRbeta clonotypes.

The library relied on 5' RACE. The sequencer listed for this sample is Illumina Genome Analyzer IIx. To prepare the RNA-based TCR cDNA libraries, a previously described protocol was followed, with several modifications. To prevent cross-contamination, sample-specific barcodes were added to both ends of each TCR cDNA library during cDNA synthesis and amplification. Regarding the original processing steps: Each library contained roughly 2.2 to 4 million CDR3-containing reads, and somewhere between about 95,000 and nearly 550,000 clonotypes were identified for each individual. Reads with improper barcode index combinations were discarded, after which clonesets were built for each library with the MiTCR software. While assembling CDR3 clonotypes, MiTCR corrected PCR and sequencing errors and either filtered or rescued low-quality reads. Artificial out-of-frame clonotypes were removed by being mapped to in-frame sequences, with one indel in the CDR3 allowed. Similarity of V and J gene usage between donors was measured as Jensen-Shannon divergence divided by mean entropy. Through fastp at Q25 and MiXCR, TCRdb rebuilt clones from the public reads, retaining in-frame beta chains. Each CDR3 protein appears once, grouped with its most common genes and DNA. It is TCRdb's table, rather than the study itself, that gives the V and J calls and clone size. Across this sample there are fewer than 450,000 distinct CDR3 sequences, with about 28% seen only once. Jointly, the top ten make up roughly 5.5% of the sample.

The chain is assembled from TRBV27 and TRBJ2-7; the D segment cannot be called with confidence. The source of this sequence is a woman aged 18 to 49 in good health. Sequencing was performed on PBMCs. CDR3 loop: CAGSFLPSATYEQYF. Read as DNA, the sequence is TGTGCCGGCAGTTTTCTCCCATCGGCCACCTACGAGCAGTACTTC.